Each of the 20 T cell receptor beta chains below was sequenced from the same sample in a study of shared T cell receptors in the human thymus. Using immunoSEQ multiplex PCR, the repertoire was profiled, and TCRdb retains in-frame clones only, with some absent. Of hundreds of thousands of clones in the sample, over 90% were seen once. Sequenced input: thymocytes. Receptors were obtained from a human donor.

The rearrangement joins TRBV14 to TRBJ2-1; unclear D gene. Trimming cost V 0 bases and J 0 bases, with 18 bases left between them. There are 19 residues in the CDR3. Per the germline V gene, CDR1 is SGHDN and CDR2 is FVKESK. CDR3 sequence: CASSQEGFAACPSYNEQFF. In DNA, the CDR3 is TGTGCCAGCAGCCAAGAAGGATTCGCGGCCTGCCCCTCCTACAATGAGCAGTTCTTC.

This rearrangement joins TRBV7-8 to TRBJ2-6; no definite D call. The CDR3 is 17 amino acids. Germline V lookup: CDR1 SGHVS, CDR2 FQNEAQ. The ends were cut back, 0 bases at V and 0 bases at J, with 9 bases in the middle. CDR3 in amino acids: CASSLAGLLSGANVLTF. The CDR3, as DNA: TGTGCCAGCAGCTTAGCAGGGCTACTCTCTGGGGCCAACGTCCTGACTTTC.

The chain is built from TRBV19 and TRBJ2-1, with 13 bases aligning to TRBD2. V gave up 9 bases and J gave up 9 bases; unmatched junction bases: 17. Germline lookup yields CDR1 LNHDA and CDR2 SQIVND (reference sequence). The CDR3 extends over 17 amino acids. DNA of the CDR3: TGTGCCAGCAAGTTTACTCCGGGACTAGCGGGAAAGGGTGAGCAGTTCTTC. It codes for CASKFTPGLAGKGEQFF.

The J gene is TRBJ2-2, the V gene TRBV11-3, with 8 bases lining up with TRBD1. This CDR3 region has 14 residues. V dropped 8 bases and J dropped 6; count of bases not matched to a gene: 8. From germline, CDR1 is SGHNT and CDR2 YENEEA. The DNA of the CDR3 is TGTGCCAGCGGTAAACAGGGGGGAGCCGGGGAGCTGTTTTTT. Its protein is CASGKQGGAGELFF.

The chain links TRBV10-1 to TRBJ2-7; TRBD1 matches at 9 bases. Germline V gene data show CDR1 as WNHNN and CDR2 as SYGVQD (reference sequence). The CDR3 loop spans 15 amino acids. The trim removed 3 bases at V and 4 bases at J, leaving 7 bases unmatched. The DNA of the CDR3 is TGCGCCAGCAGTGATAAACAGGGGGCGGCGTACGAGCAGTACTTC. It yields the protein CASSDKQGAAYEQYF.

The chain couples TRBV28 to TRBJ2-2; the match to TRBD1 covers 7 bases. V lost 1 base to trimming and J lost 1 base; unmatched junction nucleotides: 3. Germline V gene lookup returns CDR1 MDHEN and CDR2 SYDVKM. The CDR3 covers 16 residues. DNA of the CDR3: TGTGCCAGCAGTTTATCCACAGGGGAGAACACCGGGGAGCTGTTTTTT. As protein: CASSLSTGENTGELFF.

The chain uses TRBV27 and TRBJ1-3; D is possibly TRBD1 (5 bases). V lost 4 bases to trimming and J lost 0 bases, with 10 bases between them. Germline V gene sequence: CDR1 MNHEY, CDR2 SMNVEV (reference sequence). The CDR3 sequence is 15 residues long. For the CDR3, the DNA is TGTGCCAGCAGTTCCGGGGCTAGCTCTGGAAACACCATATATTTT. Translating gives CASSSGASSGNTIYF.

The rearrangement uses TRBV9 and TRBJ2-2, with TRBD2 as a possible D gene (6 bases). There are 15 residues in the CDR3. Germline V CDR1 and CDR2: SGDLS, YYNGEE. Trimming stripped 4 bases from V and 3 bases from J, with 13 bases between. CDR3: CASSLWTTYTGELFF. CDR3 bases: TGTGCCAGCAGCTTGTGGACTACCTACACCGGGGAGCTGTTTTTT.

Points on this clone: The junction does not match germline at one end; this may be a read error. The chain is built from TRBV6-5 and TRBJ1-2; D uncertain. Per the germline V gene, CDR1 is MNHEY and CDR2 is SVGAGI. This CDR3 has 11 residues. For the CDR3, the DNA is TGTGCCATCAGTCCCGGCGGGAACTACACCTTC. As protein: CAISPGGNYTF.

The chain carries TRBV29-1 and TRBJ2-7, with 8 positions matching TRBD1. Germline assignment: CDR1 SQVTM and CDR2 ANQGSEA. The CDR3 is 14 amino acids. V gave up 6 bases and J gave up 3 bases; unmatched junction bases: 10. The CDR3 region is CSVLTRDRNYEQYF. The CDR3 coding sequence is TGCAGCGTCCTGACCCGGGACAGGAACTACGAGCAGTACTTC.

The CDR3: CASSPGQSHTGELFF. In nucleotides, the CDR3 is TGTGCCAGCAGTCCTGGACAGTCTCACACCGGGGAGCTGTTTTTT. The V gene is TRBV27, the J gene TRBJ2-2; D is perhaps TRBD1 (6 bases). Germline CDR1 MNHEY, CDR2 SMNVEV (reference sequence). This CDR3 region has 15 residues. V was pared by 5 bases and J by 3 bases, with 13 bases between.

This chain connects TRBV5-1 to TRBJ1-2, with unresolved D. V lost 1 base, J lost 1 base, and 20 bases lay in between. Germline assignment: CDR1 SGHRS and CDR2 YFSETQ. The CDR3 extends over 18 amino acids. CDR3 protein: CASSLYSAPIPVNYGYTF. CDR3 DNA sequence: TGCGCCAGCAGCTTGTACAGCGCCCCAATACCCGTTAACTATGGCTACACCTTC.

This chain connects TRBV11-2 to TRBJ2-7; no firm D call. The V gene's germline CDR1 is SGHAT and CDR2 FQNNGV. This CDR3 comprises 13 residues. The V end lost 1 base, the J end lost 11 bases, and 15 bases lay between the germline ends. For the CDR3, the DNA is TGTGCCAGCAGCTTAGTTACCGATGGTTCTGAGTACTTC. Its translation is CASSLVTDGSEYF.

The gene calls are TRBV5-1 and TRBJ2-1; 10 bases map to TRBD2. The CDR3 spans 17 residues. V lost 2 bases to trimming and J lost 9 bases; unmatched junction nucleotides: 14. Germline V gene data show CDR1 as SGHRS and CDR2 as YFSETQ. CDR3 in amino acids: CASSLLYGTSEHLEQFF. Here the CDR3 DNA reads TGCGCCAGCAGCTTACTGTATGGGACTAGCGAACACCTTGAGCAGTTCTTC.

J is TRBJ1-1 and V is TRBV5-5, with D maybe TRBD1 (5 bases). Germline CDR1 and CDR2: SGHKS and YYEKEE (reference sequence). CDR3 length: 12 residues. Trimming shortened V by 5 bases and J by 5 bases, and 10 bases separated the two germline ends. In DNA form, the CDR3 reads TGTGCCAGCAGGGAGAAGGGGACTGAAGCTTTCTTT. Translation gives CASREKGTEAFF.

The gene calls are TRBV19 and TRBJ2-2; D might be TRBD1 (5 bases). This CDR3 is built from 15 residues. Trimming left V 2 bases short and J 2 bases short, with 9 bases between. Germline values: CDR1 LNHDA, CDR2 SQIVND (reference sequence). CDR3 in DNA: TGTGCCAGTAGTATACAGGGTTTCAACACCGGGGAGCTGTTTTTT. Protein sequence: CASSIQGFNTGELFF.

This chain uses TRBV14 with TRBJ2-7, with D unresolved. V lost 1 base to trimming and J lost 1 base, with 11 bases between them. Germline CDR1 is SGHDN and CDR2 is FVKESK. The CDR3 length is 15 residues. CDR3 bases: TGTGCCAGCAGCCAAGGTACGGGCGGTTCCTACGAGCAGTACTTC. This gives the protein CASSQGTGGSYEQYF.

V gene TRBV7-9 combines with J gene TRBJ2-1, with TRBD2 matching 9 bases. The CDR3 runs 13 residues. V shed 7 bases and J 12 bases; nucleotides not matched to a gene: 10. Germline lookup yields CDR1 SEHNR and CDR2 FQNEAQ (reference sequence). CDR3 region: CASKALAGPGQFF. DNA of the CDR3: TGTGCCAGCAAGGCACTAGCGGGCCCGGGGCAGTTCTTC.

This chain links TRBV30 with TRBJ2-7, with D perhaps TRBD2 (6 bases). The CDR3 is made up of 14 amino acids. Germline V CDR1 and CDR2: GTSNPN, SVGIG (reference sequence). Trimming took off 2 bases at V and 2 bases at J, with 13 bases between the two ends. The CDR3 reads CAWSLFRGTYEQYF. In DNA, the CDR3 is TGTGCCTGGAGTCTCTTCCGGGGGACCTACGAGCAGTACTTC. Full variable domain (missing parts from reference TRBV30 and TRBJ2-7): SQTIHQWPATLVQPVGSPLSLECTVEGTSNPNLYWYRQAAGRGLQLLFYSVGIGQISSEVPQNLSASRPQDRQFILSSKKLLLSDSGFYLCAWSLFRGTYEQYFGPGTRLTVT.

This chain links TRBV27 with TRBJ2-7; 13 bases line up with TRBD2. The CDR3 extends over 17 amino acids. Per the germline V gene, CDR1 is MNHEY and CDR2 is SMNVEV (reference sequence). J lost 0 bases, V lost 5 bases, and 7 bases had no gene match. CDR3 bases: TGTGCCAGCAGTGCCGAGAGGACTAGCGGGAGCTCCTACGAGCAGTACTTC. This gives the protein CASSAERTSGSSYEQYF.